A single sample gave rise to the 27 T cell receptor beta chains below, sequenced in a study of blood T cells in healthy people across ages. Together with a sample-barcoded 5' primer, a J-beta primer mix was included in a second PCR lasting roughly 7 to 11 cycles. TCRdb ran MiXCR on the 5' RACE reads and lists one entry per CDR3 protein. The table has approximately 680,000 distinct CDR3 sequences, about 30% seen once. The sample taken for sequencing was blood. The source of these receptors is an elderly woman in good health.

This clonotype was seen a handful of times. The gene calls are TRBV21-1 and TRBJ1-5; TRBD1, the D gene given by the table, was not confirmed from the DNA. TRBV21-1 is classified as a pseudogene. The CDR3 is made up of 17 amino acids. CDR3 bases: TGTGCCAGCAGCGATTCCGGGATCGATAATAGCAATCAGCCCCAGCATTTT. Its protein is CASSDSGIDNSNQPQHF.

This clonotype came up many times. The chain recombines TRBV30 with TRBJ2-4, with D possibly matching TRBD1 (6 bases). The CDR3 totals 14 residues. Germline loops: CDR1 GTSNPN, CDR2 SVGIG (reference sequence). V shed 4 bases and J shed 8 bases, with 18 bases lying between them. CDR3 sequence reads: CAWTGAIGTDIQYF. CDR3 sequence (DNA): TGTGCCTGGACAGGGGCCATTGGAACGGACATTCAGTACTTC.

The V gene is TRBV6-1, the J gene TRBJ2-5; a weak D match, TRBD1 (5 bases). V was clipped by 8 bases and J by 2 bases, with 18 bases between them. CDR3 length: 15 residues. Germline lookup yields CDR1 MNHNS and CDR2 SASEGT. Written as DNA, the CDR3 is TGTGCCAGCGGAGACCCAGTGGGGCTACAAGAGACCCAGTACTTC. It is translated as CASGDPVGLQETQYF.

The chain is built from TRBV10-3 and TRBJ1-5, with D hard to call. V lost 0 bases and J 2 bases, leaving 11 bases between the germline ends. Germline assignment: CDR1 ENHRY and CDR2 SYGVKD. There are 16 residues in the CDR3. For the CDR3, the DNA is TGTGCCATCAGTGAGTCCGGAACAGTAGGCAATCAGCCCCAGCATTTT. It yields the protein CAISESGTVGNQPQHF.

This clonotype has at least ten counts. V is TRBV15 and J is TRBJ2-5; D might be TRBD1 (5 bases). Trimming took 3 bases from V and 4 from J, leaving 9 bases between them. The CDR3 loop spans 13 amino acids. Germline loops: CDR1 LNHNV, CDR2 YYDKDF (reference sequence). CDR3 region: CATSRTARETQYF. CDR3 nucleotide sequence: TGTGCCACCAGCAGGACAGCCCGAGAGACCCAGTACTTC.

This clonotype was detected only a few times. This chain connects TRBV10-1 to TRBJ1-1; D remains unclear. Germline V gives CDR1 WNHNN, CDR2 SYGVQD (reference sequence). V lost 1 base and J 6 bases, leaving 15 bases between the germline ends. The CDR3 runs 15 residues. CDR3 in DNA: TGCGCCAGCAGTGAGTTGGAAGGCGGGCTTCCTGAAGCTTTCTTT. Amino acid sequence: CASSELEGGLPEAFF.

This clonotype was counted ten times or more. This may come from a read error, since a much larger clone is one base off. This chain uses TRBV10-3 with TRBJ2-7, with D possibly TRBD2 on 6 matching bases. CDR3 length equals 13 residues. Germline assignment: CDR1 ENHRY and CDR2 SYGVKD. The CDR3: CAINEGRGDEQYF. In nucleotides, the CDR3 is TGTGCCATCAATGAGGGGCGGGGCGACGAGCAGTACTTC.

The chain recombines TRBV20-1 with TRBJ1-2, with 9 bases matching TRBD1. The J segment lost 4 bases and the V segment lost 3 bases, leaving 3 bases of the junction unmatched. This CDR3 has 13 amino acids. In germline, CDR1 is DFQATT, CDR2 SNEGSKA (reference sequence). CDR3 region: CSASKGQGYGYTF. The CDR3 DNA reads as TGCAGTGCTAGTAAGGGACAGGGCTATGGCTACACCTTC.

Of note for this clonotype: A much larger clone sits a single nucleotide away, making a read error possible. The gene calls are TRBV3-1 and TRBJ2-5, with a tentative D call TRBD2 (6 bases). The germline V gene encodes CDR1 LGHDT and CDR2 YNNKEL (reference sequence). The CDR3 totals 14 residues. Trimming took 3 bases from V and 4 from J, leaving 12 bases between them. Here the CDR3 reads CASSQGGGIETQYF. Here the CDR3 DNA reads TGTGCCAGCAGCCAGGGAGGCGGGATAGAGACCCAGTACTTC.

On this clonotype itself: This may be a read error, as it is one base from a much larger clone. The rearrangement uses TRBV5-1 and TRBJ2-7; 9 bases line up with TRBD1. In germline, CDR1 is SGHRS, CDR2 YFSETQ. Trimming cost V 0 bases and J 4 bases; bases outside gene matches: 5. CDR3 length equals 15 residues. For the CDR3, the DNA is TGCGCCAGCAGCTTGGATACAGGGGGCCGTTACGAGCAGTACTTC. Protein: CASSLDTGGRYEQYF.

This clonotype was seen a handful of times. A single base separates this from a much larger clone, so it may be a read error. The chain recombines TRBV5-1 with TRBJ2-7, with D perhaps TRBD2 (5 bases). Per the germline V gene, CDR1 is SGHRS and CDR2 is YFSETQ. The CDR3 sequence is 14 residues long. The V end was cut by 3 bases, the J end by 4 bases, with 14 bases between. The CDR3 region has the DNA TGCGCCAGCAGCTCTGGACGGGGAGTTTACGAGCAGTACTTC. Amino acid sequence: CASSSGRGVYEQYF. Supplemented by reference TRBV5-1 and TRBJ2-7, the full variable domain reads KAGVTQTPRYLIKTRGQQVTLSCSPISGHRSVSWYQQTPGQGLQFLFEYFSETQRNKGNFPGRFSGRQFSNSRSEMNVSTLELGDSALYLCASSSGRGVYEQYFGPGTRLTVT.

The gene calls are TRBV7-2 and TRBJ1-3, with 7 bases that match TRBD1. The germline CDR1 and CDR2 sequences are SGHTA and FQGNSA. This CDR3 is built from 18 residues. Germline trimming cut 3 bases from V and 0 bases from J; bases unmatched to any gene: 11. The CDR3 here is CASSFAGTAQISGNTIYF. The CDR3 coding sequence is TGTGCCAGCAGCTTTGCCGGGACAGCGCAAATCTCTGGAAACACCATATATTTT.

In its sample, this clonotype was seen many times. This chain joins TRBV7-3 and TRBJ2-3, with TRBD1 matching 7 bases. The germline gives CDR1 SGHTA, CDR2 FQGTGA. The CDR3 contains 15 residues. After removal of 2 bases from V and 4 bases from J, the junction contained 6 bases not matched to a gene. In nucleotides, the CDR3 is TGTGCCAGCAGCTTAGAAGGGGGCGACTCAGATACGCAGTATTTT. It translates to CASSLEGGDSDTQYF.

This clonotype was seen many times. V and J are TRBV20-1 and TRBJ2-3; 10 positions agree with TRBD1. Germline values: CDR1 DFQATT, CDR2 SNEGSKA (reference sequence). Germline trimming cut 5 bases from V and 0 bases from J; bases unmatched to any gene: 5. This CDR3 region has 15 residues. The CDR3 DNA reads as TGCAGTGCTTCCCCGGGACAGGGGAGCACAGATACGCAGTATTTT. Its protein product is CSASPGQGSTDTQYF.

A note on this clonotype: Compared with germline, one end of the junction differs, possibly owing to a read error. The V gene is TRBV7-9, the J gene TRBJ1-1; weak D call: TRBD1 (6 bases). Germline V gene lookup returns CDR1 SEHNR and CDR2 FQNEAQ (reference sequence). The CDR3 extends over 13 amino acids. CDR3 DNA sequence: TGTACCAGCAGCCCGTGGGGGCTGTCTGAAGCTTTCTTT. Encoded protein: CTSSPWGLSEAFF.

V is TRBV7-6 and J is TRBJ1-2; 8 bases map to TRBD1. With V trimmed by 3 bases and J by 8 bases, 8 bases remained unmatched. Germline values: CDR1 SGHVS, CDR2 FNYEAQ. This CDR3 region has 14 residues. The CDR3 loop reads CASSLTIQGDGYTF. The CDR3 DNA is TGTGCCAGCAGCTTGACGATACAGGGGGACGGCTACACCTTC.

This clonotype was recorded at least ten times. V and J are TRBV11-3 and TRBJ2-7; D may be TRBD1 (7 bases). Looked up from germline, CDR1 is SGHNT and CDR2 is YENEEA. Trimming cost V 3 bases and J 6 bases, with 9 bases left between them. The CDR3 sequence is 12 residues long. CDR3 nucleotides: TGTGCCAGCAGCTTCCAGGGGGGCGAGCAGTACTTC. Its translation: CASSFQGGEQYF.

Here the CDR3 DNA reads TGTGCCAGCAGGGAGGCGGGAAACACCATATATTTT. The encoded protein is CASREAGNTIYF. J is TRBJ1-3 and V is TRBV28, with D uncertain. The CDR3 loop spans 12 amino acids. V lost 6 bases and J lost 4, with 7 bases in between. CDR1 MDHEN and CDR2 SYDVKM come from the germline V gene.

This clonotype came up many times. This chain uses TRBV6-4 with TRBJ2-1; TRBD2 might be the D (5 bases). The CDR3 totals 13 residues. Trimming took off 4 bases at V and 10 bases at J, with 14 bases between the two ends. CDR1 is MRHNA, CDR2 SNTAGT, per germline. The CDR3: CASSAEEGLEQFF. The CDR3 DNA sequence: TGTGCCAGCAGTGCAGAAGAGGGATTAGAGCAGTTCTTC.

The V call is TRBV11-3, the J call TRBJ2-1; 7 bases match TRBD2. The J call is doubtful: the DNA matches TRBJ2-7 better. Germline V CDR1 and CDR2: SGHNT, YENEEA. This CDR3 has 15 residues. The CDR3 bases are TGTGCCAGCAGCCCCGGGACTACGTCCTACAATGAGCAGTACTTC. Its protein is CASSPGTTSYNEQYF.

This clonotype was counted only a few times. This chain connects TRBV6-2 or TRBV6-3 to TRBJ1-1; 9 positions agree with TRBD1. CDR1 and CDR2 (germline): MNHEY, SVGEGT. The junction had 6 bases not matched to a gene; V was cut back by 6 bases and J by 1 base. The CDR3 has 15 residues. As DNA, the CDR3 is TGTGCCAGCAGACAACACAGGGGGCAGAACACTGAAGCTTTCTTT. The encoded protein is CASRQHRGQNTEAFF.

Ten or more counts support this clonotype. V usage is TRBV20-1 and J usage is TRBJ2-3; tentatively, D is TRBD1 (5 bases). The CDR3 runs to 12 residues. Deletions cut 5 bases from V and 6 bases from J, with 12 bases between. CDR1 is DFQATT and CDR2 is SNEGSKA in the germline V gene (reference sequence). CDR3 DNA sequence: TGCAGTGCTGTGCAGGGCGTCGATACGCAGTATTTT. Amino acid sequence: CSAVQGVDTQYF.

As concerns this clonotype: With a much larger clone just one base away, this may be a read error. V usage is TRBV5-1 and J usage is TRBJ2-7; 8 bases fit TRBD1. V trimming: 6 bases; J trimming: 3 bases; junction bases outside the gene matches: 8. CDR3 length equals 14 residues. Germline CDR1 is SGHRS and CDR2 is YFSETQ. CDR3 amino acids: CASTTGTGGYEQYF. The CDR3 bases are TGCGCCAGCACCACCGGGACAGGCGGCTACGAGCAGTACTTC.

The gene calls are TRBV29-1 and TRBJ2-3, with D possibly being TRBD2 (5 bases). This CDR3 region has 13 residues. Trimming shortened V by 3 bases and J by 2 bases, and 9 bases separated the two germline ends. CDR1 and CDR2 (germline): SQVTM, ANQGSEA. CDR3 amino acids: CSVDEGFTDTQYF. The CDR3 bases are TGCAGCGTTGATGAGGGATTCACAGATACGCAGTATTTT.

In its sample, this clonotype was seen a few times. The CDR3 DNA is TGTGCCAGCAGCACCGGGACTGCGAGCTCCTACGAGCAGTACTTC. Translation gives CASSTGTASSYEQYF. The J gene is TRBJ2-5, the V gene TRBV7-9; TRBD2 might be the D (6 bases). Near its end, the DNA agrees better with TRBJ2-7, so the J call may be wrong. Per germline, CDR1 SEHNR and CDR2 FQNEAQ (reference sequence). The CDR3 loop spans 15 amino acids.

This clonotype was seen just once. A read error is possible here, since a much larger clone lies one base away. This CDR3 reads CVSSQEGTSVDNEQFF. CDR3 nucleotides: TGCGTCAGCAGCCAAGAAGGGACTAGCGTTGACAATGAGCAGTTCTTC. This sequence joins TRBV4-1 and TRBJ2-1; TRBD2 matches at 10 bases. Germline-derived CDR1 and CDR2 are MGHRA and YSYEKL. This CDR3 has 16 amino acids.

The genes are TRBV12-3 or TRBV12-4 and TRBJ1-5; the D is unclear. V was clipped by 0 bases and J by 3 bases, with 9 bases between them. This CDR3 has 15 residues. The CDR3 region is CASSLAQAVNQPQHF. For the CDR3, the DNA is TGTGCCAGCAGTTTAGCGCAGGCGGTCAATCAGCCCCAGCATTTT.